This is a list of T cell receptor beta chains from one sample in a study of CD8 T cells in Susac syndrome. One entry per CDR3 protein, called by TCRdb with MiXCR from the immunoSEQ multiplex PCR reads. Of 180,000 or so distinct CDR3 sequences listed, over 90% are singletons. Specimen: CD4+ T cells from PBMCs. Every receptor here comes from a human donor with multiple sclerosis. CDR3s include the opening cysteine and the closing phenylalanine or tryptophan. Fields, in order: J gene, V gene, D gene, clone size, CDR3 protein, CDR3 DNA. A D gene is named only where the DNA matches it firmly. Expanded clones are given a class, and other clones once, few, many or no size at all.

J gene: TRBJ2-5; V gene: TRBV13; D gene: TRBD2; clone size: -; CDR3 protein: CASSIRLAGQETQYF; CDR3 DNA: TGTGCCAGCAGCATCAGACTAGCGGGGCAAGAGACCCAGTACTTC
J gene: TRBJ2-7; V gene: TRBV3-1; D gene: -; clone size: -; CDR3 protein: CASSQRASYEQYF; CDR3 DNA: TGTGCCAGCAGCCAGAGGGCCTCCTACGAGCAGTACTTC
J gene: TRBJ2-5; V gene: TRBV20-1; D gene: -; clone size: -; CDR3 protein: CSASGSGETQYF; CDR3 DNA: TGCAGTGCTAGCGGGTCCGGAGAGACCCAGTACTTC
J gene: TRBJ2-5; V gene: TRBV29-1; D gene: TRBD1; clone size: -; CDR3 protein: CSVGGPGGGTQYF; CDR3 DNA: TGCAGCGTTGGAGGTCCAGGGGGTGGGACCCAGTACTTC
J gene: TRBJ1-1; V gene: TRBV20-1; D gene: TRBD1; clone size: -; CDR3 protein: CSARRTGRTEAFF; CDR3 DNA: TGCAGTGCTCGCCGGACAGGGCGGACTGAAGCTTTCTTT
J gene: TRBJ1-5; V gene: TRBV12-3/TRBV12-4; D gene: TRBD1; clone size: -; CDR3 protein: CASSLEDRVDQPQHF; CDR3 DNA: TGTGCCAGCAGTTTAGAGGACAGGGTAGATCAGCCCCAGCATTTT
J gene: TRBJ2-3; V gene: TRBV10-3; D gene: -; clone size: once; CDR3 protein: CAISPRDPTDTQYF; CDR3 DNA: TGTGCCATCAGTCCCCGGGACCCCACAGATACGCAGTATTTT
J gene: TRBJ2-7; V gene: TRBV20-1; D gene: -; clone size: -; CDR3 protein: CSANPGFSYEQYF; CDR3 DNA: TGCAGTGCTAACCCCGGGTTCTCCTACGAGCAGTACTTC
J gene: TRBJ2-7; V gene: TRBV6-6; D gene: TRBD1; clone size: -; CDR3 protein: CASSLGTGTYEQYF; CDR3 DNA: TGTGCCAGCAGTCTCGGGACAGGAACGTACGAGCAGTACTTC
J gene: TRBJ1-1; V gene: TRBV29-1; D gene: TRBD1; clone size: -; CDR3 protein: CSVEDPDRVYPEAFF; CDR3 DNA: TGCAGCGTTGAAGATCCGGACAGGGTGTATCCTGAAGCTTTCTTT
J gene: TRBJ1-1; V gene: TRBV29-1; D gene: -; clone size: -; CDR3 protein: CSVRRGGSTEAFF; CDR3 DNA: TGCAGCGTTCGAAGGGGGGGAAGCACTGAAGCTTTCTTT
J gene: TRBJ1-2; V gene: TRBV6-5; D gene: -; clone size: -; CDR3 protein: CASSPVTAETRGYTF; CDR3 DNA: TGTGCCAGCAGTCCCGTGACAGCTGAGACCCGCGGCTACACCTTC
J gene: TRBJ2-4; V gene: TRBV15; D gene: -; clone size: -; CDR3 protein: CATSRPSYLAKNIQYF; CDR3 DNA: TGTGCCACCAGCAGACCCAGCTATCTAGCCAAAAACATTCAGTACTTC
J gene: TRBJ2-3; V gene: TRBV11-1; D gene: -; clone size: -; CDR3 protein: CASSLGPTDTQYF; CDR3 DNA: TGTGCCAGCAGCTTAGGACCCACAGATACGCAGTATTTT
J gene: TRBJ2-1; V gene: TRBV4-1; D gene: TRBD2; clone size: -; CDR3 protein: CASSRHGGSINYEQFF; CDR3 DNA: TGCGCCAGCAGTCGTCATGGCGGGAGTATAAACTATGAGCAGTTCTTC
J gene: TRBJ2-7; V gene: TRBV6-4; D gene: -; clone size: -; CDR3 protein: CASSQQGGLSYEQYF; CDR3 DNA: TGTGCCAGCAGCCAACAGGGGGGACTAAGCTACGAGCAGTACTTC
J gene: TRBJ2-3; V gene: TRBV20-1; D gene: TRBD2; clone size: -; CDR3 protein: CSAIPGLGVDTQYF; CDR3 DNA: TGCAGTGCTATACCGGGACTAGGTGTAGATACGCAGTATTTT
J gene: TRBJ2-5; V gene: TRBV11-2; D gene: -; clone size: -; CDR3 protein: CASSPNGQGRETQYF; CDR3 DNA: TGTGCCAGCAGCCCCAATGGCCAGGGTAGAGAGACCCAGTACTTC
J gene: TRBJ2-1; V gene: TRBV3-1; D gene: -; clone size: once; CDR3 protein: CASSPGVPYNEQFF; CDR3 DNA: TGTGCCAGCAGCCCGGGAGTTCCCTACAATGAGCAGTTCTTC
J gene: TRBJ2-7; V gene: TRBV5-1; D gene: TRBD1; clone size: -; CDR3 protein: CASGVQGAGSYEQYF; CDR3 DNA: TGCGCCAGCGGGGTACAGGGGGCCGGCTCCTACGAGCAGTACTTC
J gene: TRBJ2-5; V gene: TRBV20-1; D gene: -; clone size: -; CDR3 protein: CSYDRLQETQYF; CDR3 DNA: TGCAGTTACGACAGACTCCAAGAGACCCAGTACTTC
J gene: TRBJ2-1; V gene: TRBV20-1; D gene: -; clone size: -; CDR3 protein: CSASPGDHYNEQFF; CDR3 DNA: TGCAGTGCGAGTCCGGGAGATCACTACAATGAGCAGTTCTTC
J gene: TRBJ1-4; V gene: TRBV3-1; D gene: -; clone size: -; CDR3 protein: CASRSKPGTHAMGNEKLFF; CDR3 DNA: TGTGCCAGCAGATCGAAGCCCGGGACCCACGCAATGGGTAATGAAAAACTGTTTTTT
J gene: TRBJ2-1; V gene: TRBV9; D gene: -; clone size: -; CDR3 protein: CASSVGDYKEGEQFF; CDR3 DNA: TGTGCCAGCAGCGTAGGAGATTACAAGGAGGGAGAGCAGTTCTTC
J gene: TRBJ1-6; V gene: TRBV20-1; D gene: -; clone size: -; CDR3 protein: CSARGISNSPLHF; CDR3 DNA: TGCAGTGCTAGGGGGATTAGTAATTCACCCCTCCACTTT
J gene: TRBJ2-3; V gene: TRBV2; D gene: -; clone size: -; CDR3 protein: CASNRDSTDTQYF; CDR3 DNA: TGTGCCAGCAACCGGGACAGCACAGATACGCAGTATTTT
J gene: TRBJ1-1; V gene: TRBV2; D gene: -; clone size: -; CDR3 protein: CASSDPGGTEAFF; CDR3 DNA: TGTGCCAGCAGTGACCCGGGGGGGACTGAAGCTTTCTTT
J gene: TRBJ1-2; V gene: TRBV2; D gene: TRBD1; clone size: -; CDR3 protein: CASTSSTGGRGYTF; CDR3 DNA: TGTGCCAGCACTTCTTCGACAGGGGGCAGGGGCTACACCTTC
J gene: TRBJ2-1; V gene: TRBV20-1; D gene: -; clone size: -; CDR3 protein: CSAKRGRTYNEQFF; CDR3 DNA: TGCAGTGCCAAGAGGGGGAGGACCTACAATGAGCAGTTCTTC
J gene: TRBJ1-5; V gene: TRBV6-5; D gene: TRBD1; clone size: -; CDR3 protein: CASSRDRGWQPQHF; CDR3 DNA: TGTGCCAGCAGCCGGGACAGGGGTTGGCAGCCCCAGCATTTT
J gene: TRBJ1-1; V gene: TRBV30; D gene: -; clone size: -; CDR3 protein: CAWSAKAGTEAFF; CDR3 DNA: TGTGCCTGGAGTGCAAAGGCAGGCACTGAAGCTTTCTTT
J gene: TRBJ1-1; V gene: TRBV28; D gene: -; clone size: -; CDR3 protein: CASSLSEPNTEAFF; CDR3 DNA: TGTGCCAGCAGTTTGTCCGAACCGAACACTGAAGCTTTCTTT
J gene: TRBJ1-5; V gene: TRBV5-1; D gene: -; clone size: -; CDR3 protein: CASSEGHDQPQHF; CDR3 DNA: TGCGCCAGCAGCGAAGGCCACGATCAGCCCCAGCATTTT
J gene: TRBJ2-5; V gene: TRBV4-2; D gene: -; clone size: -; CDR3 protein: CASSQATEETQYF; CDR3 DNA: TGTGCCAGCAGCCAAGCCACAGAAGAGACCCAGTACTTC
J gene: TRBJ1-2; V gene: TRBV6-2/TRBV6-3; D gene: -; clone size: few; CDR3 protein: CASSRDHYGYTF; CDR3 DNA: TGTGCCAGCAGCCGGGATCACTATGGCTACACCTTC
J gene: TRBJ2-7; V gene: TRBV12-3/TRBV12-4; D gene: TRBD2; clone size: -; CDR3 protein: CASRRRGRRYEQYF; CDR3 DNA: TGTGCCAGCAGACGACGCGGGAGACGCTACGAGCAGTACTTC
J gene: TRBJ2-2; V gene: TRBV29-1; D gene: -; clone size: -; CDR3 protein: CSVVVAVPAGELFF; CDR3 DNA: TGCAGCGTTGTAGTAGCGGTGCCTGCCGGGGAGCTGTTTTTT
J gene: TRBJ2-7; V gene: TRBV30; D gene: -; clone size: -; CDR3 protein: CAWSVPGVQYF; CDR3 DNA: TGTGCCTGGAGTGTACCGGGAGTTCAGTACTTC
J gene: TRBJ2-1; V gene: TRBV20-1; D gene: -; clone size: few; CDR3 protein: CSASGGNSYNEQFF; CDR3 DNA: TGCAGTGCTAGCGGCGGTAACTCCTACAATGAGCAGTTCTTC
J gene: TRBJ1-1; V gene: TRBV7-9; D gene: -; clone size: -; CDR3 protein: CASSLKGGGTEAFF; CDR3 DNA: TGTGCCAGCAGCTTAAAAGGGGGAGGCACTGAAGCTTTCTTT
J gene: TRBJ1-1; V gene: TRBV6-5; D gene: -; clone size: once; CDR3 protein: CASQRTKQVQAFF; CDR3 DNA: TGTGCCAGCCAAAGGACAAAACAGGTCCAAGCTTTCTTT
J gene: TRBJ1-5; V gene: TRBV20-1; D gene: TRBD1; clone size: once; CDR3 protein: CSAWDRNSNQPQHF; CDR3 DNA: TGCAGTGCTTGGGACAGGAATAGCAATCAGCCCCAGCATTTT
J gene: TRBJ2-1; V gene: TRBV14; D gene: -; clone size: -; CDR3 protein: CASSQEGLSYNEQFF; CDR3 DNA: TGTGCCAGCAGCCAAGAAGGGCTATCGTACAATGAGCAGTTCTTC
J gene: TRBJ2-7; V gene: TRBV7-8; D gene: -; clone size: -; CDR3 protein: CASSADPPYEQYF; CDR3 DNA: TGTGCCAGCTCGGCCGATCCCCCCTACGAGCAGTACTTC
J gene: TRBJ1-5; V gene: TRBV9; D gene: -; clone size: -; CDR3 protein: CASREGPPNQPQHF; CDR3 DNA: TGTGCCAGTCGAGAGGGGCCTCCCAATCAGCCCCAGCATTTT
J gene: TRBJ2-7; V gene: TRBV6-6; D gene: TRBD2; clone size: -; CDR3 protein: CASRSTSGTYEQYF; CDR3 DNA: TGTGCCAGCAGAAGTACTAGCGGTACCTACGAGCAGTACTTC
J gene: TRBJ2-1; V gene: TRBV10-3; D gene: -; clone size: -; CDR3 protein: CATSNGRGNEQFF; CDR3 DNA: TGTGCCACCTCTAATGGGAGAGGAAATGAGCAGTTCTTC
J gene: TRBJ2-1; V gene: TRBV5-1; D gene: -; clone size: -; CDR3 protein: CASSPWGSNEQFF; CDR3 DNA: TGCGCCAGCAGCCCTTGGGGGTCGAATGAGCAGTTCTTC
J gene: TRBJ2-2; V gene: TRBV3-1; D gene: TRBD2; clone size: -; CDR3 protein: CASSQGRGNGELFF; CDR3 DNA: TGTGCCAGCAGCCAAGGGCGGGGGAACGGGGAGCTGTTTTTT
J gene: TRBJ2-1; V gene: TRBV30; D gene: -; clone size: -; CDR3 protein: CAWSVSAQRSEQFF; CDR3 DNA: TGTGCCTGGAGTGTTAGCGCCCAAAGGTCTGAGCAGTTCTTC
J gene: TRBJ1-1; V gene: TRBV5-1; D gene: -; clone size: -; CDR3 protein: CASSWGTDTEAFF; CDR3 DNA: TGCGCCAGCAGCTGGGGCACGGACACTGAAGCTTTCTTT
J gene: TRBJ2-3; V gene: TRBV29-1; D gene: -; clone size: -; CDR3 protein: CSVEAGVSDTQYF; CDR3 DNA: TGCAGCGTTGAAGCGGGAGTATCAGATACGCAGTATTTT
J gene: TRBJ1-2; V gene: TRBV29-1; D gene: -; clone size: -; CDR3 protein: CSVEDPGRVGYTF; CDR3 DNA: TGCAGCGTTGAAGATCCCGGCAGGGTAGGCTACACCTTC
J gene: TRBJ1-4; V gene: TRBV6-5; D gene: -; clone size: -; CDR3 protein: CASSYSREKLFF; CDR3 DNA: TGTGCCAGCAGTTACTCTCGGGAAAAACTGTTTTTT
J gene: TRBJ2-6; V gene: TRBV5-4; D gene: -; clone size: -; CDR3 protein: CASSSQGLRSGANVLTF; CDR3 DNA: TGTGCCAGCAGCAGCCAGGGACTCCGCTCTGGGGCCAACGTCCTGACTTTC
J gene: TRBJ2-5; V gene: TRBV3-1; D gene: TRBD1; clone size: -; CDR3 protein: CASSQPGTGVAETQYF; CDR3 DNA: TGTGCCAGCAGCCAACCCGGGACAGGGGTGGCGGAGACCCAGTACTTC
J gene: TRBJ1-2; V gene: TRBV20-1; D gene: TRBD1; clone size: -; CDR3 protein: CSAGDRTGGYTF; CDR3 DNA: TGCAGTGCTGGGGACAGGACTGGAGGCTACACCTTC
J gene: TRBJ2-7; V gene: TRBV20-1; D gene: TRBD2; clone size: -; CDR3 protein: CSASSGYYYEQYF; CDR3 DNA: TGCAGTGCCTCTAGCGGGTATTATTACGAGCAGTACTTC
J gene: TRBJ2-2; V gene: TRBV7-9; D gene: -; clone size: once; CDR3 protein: CASSPPDSRDTGELFF; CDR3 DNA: TGTGCCAGCAGCCCCCCGGACAGTCGGGACACCGGGGAGCTGTTTTTT